This TCR beta chain was captured in a study of Ad26.COV2.S vaccination and SARS-CoV-2 variants. Study in general: COV1001, an Ad26.COV2.S trial, supplied this vaccine-arm donor. General study points: Breadth, reportedly substantial, characterized the spike-specific CD8+ and CD4+ T cell responses after vaccination. Vaccinated individuals (as opposed to placebo recipients) had higher spike-specific TCR breadth. Total T cell responses were possibly underestimated by TCR breadth and depth analyses.

Profiled with immunoSEQ multiplex PCR; TCRdb holds only in-frame clones, not every one. The sample holds fewer than 900,000 clones, roughly 90% seen once. Per germline, CDR1 DFQATT and CDR2 SNEGSKA (reference sequence). The CDR3 covers 14 residues. Trimming stripped 3 bases from V and 8 bases from J, with 14 bases between. Turning to this clone: Its specificity is unknown.

Treatment in this sample: 15 to 20 received Ad26.COV2.S at low or high dose, single or two shots; several received placebo; per-sample allocation not given. Material that was analyzed had been drawn on day 63 after the first vaccine or placebo injection. The sequencing used peripheral blood, collected in a trial of Ad26.COV2.S vaccine versus placebo. This chain joins TRBV20-1 and TRBJ1-6; D may be TRBD1 (5 bases). The receptor was derived from a person aged 18-60 years who received the Ad26.COV2.S COVID-19 vaccine or a placebo. The CDR3 bases are TGCAGTGCTAGTTCAGGGTTCGAGGATTCACCCCTCCACTTT. This encodes CSASSGFEDSPLHF.